This TCR beta chain was documented in a study of blood T cell repertoires in COVID-19. Germline lookup yields CDR1 SQVTM and CDR2 ANQGSEA. CDR3 length equals 12 residues. Using immunoSEQ multiplex PCR, the repertoire was profiled, and TCRdb retains in-frame clones only, with some absent. Here the sample spans over 200,000 clones, about 91% being singletons. This chain joins TRBV29-1 and TRBJ2-1; 7 positions match TRBD1. The sample taken for sequencing was peripheral blood. The TCR comes from a person aged 18-35 years with COVID-19, enrolled during active disease. The CDR3 nucleotides are TGCAGTGTACGGACAGGCCGACATGAGCAGTTCTTC. Amino acid sequence: CSVRTGRHEQFF.